This passage covers 4 T cell receptor beta chains from one sample sequenced in a study of tumor and adjacent non-tumor tissue in lung cancer (dated by TCRdb to the late 2010s). Receptors were amplified or captured by multiplex PCR. The run used an Illumina HiSeq 2500. TCRbeta libraries were constructed through three rounds of nested PCR with primers (Table S4) according to protocols adapted from ARM-PCR. The public reads were quality trimmed at Q25 with fastp and then assembled into clones with MiXCR by TCRdb, keeping productive beta chains. A single entry per CDR3 protein holds the most common genes and DNA from its merged rows. The table for this sample lists about 78,000 distinct CDR3 sequences; roughly 76% of them were counted only once. The ten largest clones represent more than 10% of the sample. RNA was isolated from bulk unsorted tissue, and RNA quality was assessed with a NanoDrop ND-1000 and an Agilent 2100.

The sequencing sample was made of lung tumor tissue. These receptors were obtained from a woman between 45 and 65 years old with non-small cell lung cancer.

As for this clonotype: A read error may account for a junction end that differs from germline. This chain uses TRBV20-1 with TRBJ2-1, with 9 bases identical to TRBD2. This CDR3 has 15 residues. Germline V lookup: CDR1 DFQATT, CDR2 SNEGSKA (reference sequence). The CDR3: CSALGTSILTDEQFF. The DNA of the CDR3 is TGCAGTGCGCTTGGGACTAGCATACTCACGGATGAGCAGTTCTTT.

In regard to this clonotype: At one of its ends the junction is not consistent with the germline gene, which may arise from a read error. This CDR3 is CTSSGGAGTHEQYF. The CDR3 nucleotides are TGTACCAGCAGTGGGGGTGCGGGGACCCACGAGCAGTATTTC. V is TRBV4-2 and J is TRBJ2-7; perhaps TRBD2 as D (6 bases). This CDR3 has 14 amino acids. Germline values: CDR1 LGHNA, CDR2 YNFKEQ.

This clonotype has only a few counts. A much larger clone lies one base from this, so it may be a read error. The chain carries TRBV10-3 and TRBJ2-3; tentatively, D is TRBD1 or TRBD2 (6 bases each). CDR3 size: 15 residues. CDR1 is ENHRY and CDR2 is SYGVKD in the germline V gene. V lost 4 bases, J lost 5 bases, and 16 bases lay in between. CDR3 DNA: TGTGCCATCAGTGGAAGGGGGACTTCGGGAGATACGCAGTATTTT. Encoded protein: CAISGRGTSGDTQYF.

This clonotype was picked up many times. J is TRBJ2-1 and V is TRBV28; possibly TRBD1 for D (5 bases). Germline V CDR1 and CDR2: MDHEN, SYDVKM. The ends were cut back, 2 bases at V and 2 bases at J, with 10 bases in the middle. The CDR3 covers 15 residues. CDR3 protein: CASSLGMGPYNEQFF. CDR3 DNA sequence: TGTGCCAGCAGTTTAGGGATGGGGCCCTACAATGAGCAGTTCTTC.